This TCR beta chain was sequenced for a study of blood T cells in healthy people across ages. Study results and caveats: Because sorting was not performed, PBMCs prevented conclusive naive versus antigen-experienced comparison. Whereas aged donors had fewer naive CD4+ cells, long-lived donors had more of them and higher diversity. Naive T cell percentage by flow cytometry tracked strongly with beta diversity.

Primed by a sample-barcoded 5' primer and a J-beta primer mix, a second PCR proceeded for about 7 to 12 cycles. One entry per CDR3 protein results from TCRdb running MiXCR on the 5' RACE reads. Of around 970,000 distinct CDR3 sequences in the sample, around 54% were seen once. Total RNA, at least 6 micrograms per sample, was extracted from PBMCs. In germline, CDR1 is SEHNR, CDR2 FQNEAQ (reference sequence). Unmatched junction bases numbered 9, after V lost 3 bases and J lost 8 bases. CDR3 length: 15 amino acids. In regard to this clonotype: As yet, its antigen is unknown.

The source material was blood. The sequence derives from a woman aged 55 to 70 in good health. This chain links TRBV7-9 with TRBJ2-1; 8 bases match TRBD2. The CDR3 region is CASSFPGTRVDEQFF. As DNA, the CDR3 is TGTGCCAGCAGCTTCCCCGGGACTAGAGTCGATGAGCAGTTCTTC. Looking up the rest from reference TRBV7-9 and TRBJ2-1 gives the full variable domain: DTGVSQNPRHKITKRGQNVTFRCDPISEHNRLYWYRQTLGQGPEFLTYFQNEAQLEKSRLLSDRFSAERPKGSFSTLEIQRTEQGDSAMYLCASSFPGTRVDEQFFGPGTRLTVL.